Below, 13 T cell receptor beta chains from the same sample are listed, as sequenced in a study of blood T cell repertoires in COVID-19. TCRdb's copy holds only in-frame clones and misses some; the assay was immunoSEQ multiplex PCR. Of around 79,000 clones listed, about nine tenths are singletons. Sequences were obtained from peripheral blood. These receptors were obtained from a human donor in a cohort sampled during active COVID-19.

CDR3 bases: TGTGCCAGTAGTATAAACGACAGGGTGAGAGACAATCAGCCCCAGCATTTT. It codes for CASSINDRVRDNQPQHF. The chain recombines TRBV19 with TRBJ1-5, with TRBD1 identical over 7 bases. The CDR3 has 17 amino acids. Germline V CDR1 and CDR2: LNHDA, SQIVND (reference sequence). Trimming at V came to 2 bases and at J to 3 bases, leaving 10 bases not matched to a gene.

The chain has TRBV28 and TRBJ2-3, with D uncertain. The CDR3 has 17 residues. V gave up 1 base and J gave up 3 bases, with 17 bases separating them. Germline CDR1 is MDHEN and CDR2 is SYDVKM. The CDR3 bases are TGTGCCAGCAGTTTATTTCCAGGTTCCCTTTTAACAGATACGCAGTATTTT. This codes for CASSLFPGSLLTDTQYF.

In this sample, this clone turned up a few times. Here the CDR3 reads CASSYPGTSGSSINEQFF. The CDR3, as DNA: TGTGCCAGCAGCTACCCCGGGACTAGCGGGAGCTCCATCAATGAGCAGTTCTTC. The rearrangement links TRBV28 to TRBJ2-1, with 14 nucleotides matching TRBD2. The CDR3 loop spans 18 amino acids. V lost 6 bases and J lost 6; bases outside the gene matches: 13. The germline V gene has CDR1 MDHEN and CDR2 SYDVKM.

J is TRBJ2-2 and V is TRBV5-1; D is undetermined. The CDR3 runs 11 residues. The germline CDR1 and CDR2 sequences are SGHRS and YFSETQ. V gave up 7 bases and J gave up 3 bases, with 4 bases separating them. The CDR3 bases are TGCGCCAGCGCGTACACCGGGGAGCTGTTTTTT. Its protein product is CASAYTGELFF. Full variable domain (remainder filled in from reference TRBV5-1 and TRBJ2-2): KAGVTQTPRYLIKTRGQQVTLSCSPISGHRSVSWYQQTPGQGLQFLFEYFSETQRNKGNFPGRFSGRQFSNSRSEMNVSTLELGDSALYLCASAYTGELFFGEGSRLTVL.

V and J are TRBV7-3 and TRBJ1-1; the D is unclear. The V end was cut by 5 bases, the J end by 1 base, with 8 bases between. Germline V CDR1 and CDR2: SGHTA, FQGTGA. The CDR3 sequence is 13 residues long. CDR3 sequence: CASSRGRNTEAFF. CDR3 sequence (DNA): TGTGCCAGCAGCCGGGGAAGGAACACTGAAGCTTTCTTT. The full variable domain, with the rest looked up from reference TRBV7-3 and TRBJ1-1, is GAGVSQTPSNKVTEKGKYVELRCDPISGHTALYWYRQSLGQGPEFLIYFQGTGAADDSGLPNDRFFAVRPEGSVSTLKIQRTERGDSAVYLCASSRGRNTEAFFGQGTRLTVV.

The chain carries TRBV2 and TRBJ1-5; D remains ambiguous. V was pared by 5 bases and J by 0 bases, with 8 bases between. The CDR3 is 14 residues long. Germline CDR1 reads SNHLY; CDR2 reads FYNNEI. The CDR3 protein is CASSSTVSNQPQHF. The CDR3 coding sequence is TGTGCCAGCAGTTCGACTGTTAGCAATCAGCCCCAGCATTTT.

This sequence joins TRBV6-4 and TRBJ2-3; TRBD1 agrees at 10 bases. The length of the CDR3 is 15 residues. CDR1 and CDR2 from the germline V gene are MRHNA and SNTAGT. V gave up 3 bases and J gave up 5 bases; unmatched junction bases: 5. This CDR3 reads CASSDSTGGVDTQYF. CDR3 nucleotide sequence: TGTGCCAGCAGTGATTCGACAGGGGGCGTAGATACGCAGTATTTT.

The V and J genes are TRBV29-1 and TRBJ2-1, with TRBD2 matching over 11 bases. Germline V gene sequence: CDR1 SQVTM, CDR2 ANQGSEA. The trim removed 6 bases at V and 3 bases at J, leaving 4 bases unmatched. This CDR3 contains 14 residues. The CDR3 region is CSVSGLADYNEQFF. The CDR3 coding sequence is TGCAGCGTCTCGGGACTAGCGGACTACAATGAGCAGTTCTTC.

CDR3 DNA sequence: TGTGCCACCAGTGAAGAGGACAGACCCCAGTACTTC. Its protein product is CATSEEDRPQYF. The chain couples TRBV24-1 to TRBJ2-5; D is perhaps TRBD1 (6 bases). Looked up from germline, CDR1 is KGHDR and CDR2 is SFDVKD. This CDR3 is 12 amino acids long. Trimming shortened V by 4 bases and J by 9 bases, and 11 bases separated the two germline ends.

This sequence joins TRBV11-2 and TRBJ2-7, with D possibly being TRBD2 (5 bases). The CDR3 is 14 amino acids. V lost 0 bases and J 2 bases, leaving 8 bases between the germline ends. Germline V gene lookup returns CDR1 SGHAT and CDR2 FQNNGV. CDR3 loop: CASSLEGRPYEQYF. CDR3 sequence (DNA): TGTGCCAGCAGCTTAGAAGGGAGACCCTACGAGCAGTACTTC.

This chain links TRBV20-1 with TRBJ2-1, with TRBD2 matching 9 bases. The junction had 7 bases not matched to a gene; V was cut back by 3 bases and J by 7 bases. The CDR3 contains 14 residues. CDR1 DFQATT and CDR2 SNEGSKA come from the germline V gene (reference sequence). CDR3 sequence (DNA): TGCAGTGCTAGTTGGCGGGAGGGCAGAAATGAGCAGTTCTTC. Its translation is CSASWREGRNEQFF.

V and J are TRBV28 and TRBJ1-1; a weak D match, TRBD1 (5 bases). This CDR3 region has 14 residues. Germline V CDR1 and CDR2: MDHEN, SYDVKM. The V end lost 5 bases, the J end lost 1 base, and 11 bases lay between the germline ends. The CDR3 region is CASSRQGRNTEAFF. In nucleotides, the CDR3 is TGTGCCAGCAGTCGCCAGGGCAGGAACACTGAAGCTTTCTTT.

The gene calls are TRBV5-1 and TRBJ2-5, with D possibly matching TRBD1 (6 bases). The germline V and J ends were trimmed by 4 bases and 1 base, with 11 bases remaining between them. CDR3 length equals 14 residues. Germline V gene lookup returns CDR1 SGHRS and CDR2 YFSETQ. CDR3 amino acids: CASSPGQTQETQYF. The CDR3 DNA follows: TGCGCCAGCAGCCCAGGACAGACCCAAGAGACCCAGTACTTC.